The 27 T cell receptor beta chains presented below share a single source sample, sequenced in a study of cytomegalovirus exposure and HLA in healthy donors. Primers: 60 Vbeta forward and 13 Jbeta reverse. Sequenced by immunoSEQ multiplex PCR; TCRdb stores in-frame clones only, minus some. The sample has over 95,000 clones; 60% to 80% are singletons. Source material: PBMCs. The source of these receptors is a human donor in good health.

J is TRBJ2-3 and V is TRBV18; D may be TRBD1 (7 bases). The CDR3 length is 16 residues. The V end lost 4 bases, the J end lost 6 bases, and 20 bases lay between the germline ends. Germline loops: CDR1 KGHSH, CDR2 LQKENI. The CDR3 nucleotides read TGTGCCAGCTCACTTCAGGGGGGCAGCCTCGGCGATACGCAGTATTTT. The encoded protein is CASSLQGGSLGDTQYF.

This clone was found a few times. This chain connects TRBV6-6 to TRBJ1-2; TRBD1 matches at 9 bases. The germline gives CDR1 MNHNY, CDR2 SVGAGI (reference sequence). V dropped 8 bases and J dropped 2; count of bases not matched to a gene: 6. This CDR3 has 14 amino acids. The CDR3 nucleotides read TGTGCCAGCGGACAACAGGGGGCCAACTATGGCTACACCTTC. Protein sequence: CASGQQGANYGYTF.

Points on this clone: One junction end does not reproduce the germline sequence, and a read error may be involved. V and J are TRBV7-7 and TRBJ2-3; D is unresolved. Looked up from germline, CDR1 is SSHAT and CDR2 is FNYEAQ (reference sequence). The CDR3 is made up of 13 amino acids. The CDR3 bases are TGTGCTAGCAGCTTAGACTCCGCAGATACGCAGTATTTT. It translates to CASSLDSADTQYF.

In DNA form, the CDR3 reads TGTGCCAGCAGCCCAGTCTCTAGCACAGATACGCAGTATTTT. Protein product: CASSPVSSTDTQYF. The J gene is TRBJ2-3, the V gene TRBV7-9, with no clear D. The CDR3 spans 14 residues. Trimming cost V 5 bases and J 0 bases, with 9 bases left between them. Germline V CDR1 and CDR2: SEHNR, FQNEAQ (reference sequence).

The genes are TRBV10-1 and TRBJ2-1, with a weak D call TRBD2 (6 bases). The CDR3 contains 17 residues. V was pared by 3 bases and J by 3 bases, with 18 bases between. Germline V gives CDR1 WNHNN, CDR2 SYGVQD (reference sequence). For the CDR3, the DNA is TGCGCCAGCAGTGATGGGGTTTTGGGGGAGGTCTACAATGAGCAGTTCTTC. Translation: CASSDGVLGEVYNEQFF.

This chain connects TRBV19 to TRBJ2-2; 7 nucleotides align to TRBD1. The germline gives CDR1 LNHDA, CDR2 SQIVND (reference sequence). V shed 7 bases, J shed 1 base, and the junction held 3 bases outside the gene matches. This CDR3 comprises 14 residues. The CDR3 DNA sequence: TGTGCCAGTACCCGGGACAGGAACACCGGGGAGCTGTTTTTT. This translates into CASTRDRNTGELFF.

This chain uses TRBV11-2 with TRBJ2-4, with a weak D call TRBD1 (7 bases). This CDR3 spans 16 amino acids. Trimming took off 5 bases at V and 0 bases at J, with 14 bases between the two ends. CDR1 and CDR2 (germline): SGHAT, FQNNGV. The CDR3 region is CASSPQGGLAKNIQYF. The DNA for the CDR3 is TGTGCCAGCAGCCCCCAGGGGGGACTAGCCAAAAACATTCAGTACTTC.

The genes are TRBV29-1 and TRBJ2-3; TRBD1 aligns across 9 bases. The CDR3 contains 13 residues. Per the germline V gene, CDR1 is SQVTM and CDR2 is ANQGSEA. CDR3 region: CRVTGGDTDTQYF. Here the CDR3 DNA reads TGCAGAGTGACAGGGGGAGACACAGATACGCAGTATTTT.

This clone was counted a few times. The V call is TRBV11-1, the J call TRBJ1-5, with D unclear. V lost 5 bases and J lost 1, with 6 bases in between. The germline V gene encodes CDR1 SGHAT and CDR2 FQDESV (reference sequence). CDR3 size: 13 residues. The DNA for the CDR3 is TGTGCCAGCAGCCCCCAAAGCAATCAGCCCCAGCATTTT. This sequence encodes CASSPQSNQPQHF.

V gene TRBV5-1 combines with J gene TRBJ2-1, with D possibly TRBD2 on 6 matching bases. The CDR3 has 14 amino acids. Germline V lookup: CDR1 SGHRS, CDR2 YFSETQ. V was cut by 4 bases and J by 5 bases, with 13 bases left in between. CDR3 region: CASSAGPPNNEQFF. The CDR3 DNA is TGCGCCAGCAGCGCGGGACCACCCAACAATGAGCAGTTCTTC.

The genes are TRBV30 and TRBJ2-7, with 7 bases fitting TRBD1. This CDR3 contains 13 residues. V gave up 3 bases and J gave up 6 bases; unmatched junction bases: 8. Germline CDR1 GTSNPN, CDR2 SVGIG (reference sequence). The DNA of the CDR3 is TGTGCCTGGAGCCTAGGGGGCCGGGTCGAGCAGTACTTC. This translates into CAWSLGGRVEQYF. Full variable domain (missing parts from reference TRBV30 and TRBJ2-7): SQTIHQWPATLVQPVGSPLSLECTVEGTSNPNLYWYRQAAGRGLQLLFYSVGIGQISSEVPQNLSASRPQDRQFILSSKKLLLSDSGFYLCAWSLGGRVEQYFGPGTRLTVT.

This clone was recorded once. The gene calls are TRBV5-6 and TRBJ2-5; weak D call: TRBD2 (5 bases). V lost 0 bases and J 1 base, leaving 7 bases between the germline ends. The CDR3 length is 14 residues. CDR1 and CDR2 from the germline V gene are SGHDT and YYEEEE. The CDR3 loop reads CASSLGGLQETQYF. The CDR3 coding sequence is TGTGCCAGCAGCTTGGGAGGACTCCAAGAGACCCAGTACTTC.

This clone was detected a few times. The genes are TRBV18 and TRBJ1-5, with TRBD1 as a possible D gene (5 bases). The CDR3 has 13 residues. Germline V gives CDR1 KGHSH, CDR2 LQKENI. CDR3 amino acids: CATGGGGNQPQHF. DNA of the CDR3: TGTGCTACAGGAGGCGGGGGAAATCAGCCCCAGCATTTT.

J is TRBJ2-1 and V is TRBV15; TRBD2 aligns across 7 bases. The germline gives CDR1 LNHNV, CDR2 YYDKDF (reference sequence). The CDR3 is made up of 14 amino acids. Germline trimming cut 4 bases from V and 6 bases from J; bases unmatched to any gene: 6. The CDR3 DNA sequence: TGTGCCACCAGCATTACGGGGGGATTCAATGAGCAGTTCTTC. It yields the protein CATSITGGFNEQFF.

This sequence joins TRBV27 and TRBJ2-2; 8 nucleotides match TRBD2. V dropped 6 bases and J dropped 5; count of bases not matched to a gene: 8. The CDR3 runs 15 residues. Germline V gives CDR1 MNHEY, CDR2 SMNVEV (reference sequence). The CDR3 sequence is CASRPTSGQTGELFF. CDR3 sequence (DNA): TGTGCCAGCAGACCAACTAGCGGACAAACCGGGGAGCTGTTTTTT.

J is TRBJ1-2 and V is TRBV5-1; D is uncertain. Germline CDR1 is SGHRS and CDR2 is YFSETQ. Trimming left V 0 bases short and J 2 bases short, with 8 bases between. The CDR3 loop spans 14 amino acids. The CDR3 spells CASSLGPENYGYTF. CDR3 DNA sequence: TGCGCCAGCAGCTTGGGTCCAGAAAACTATGGCTACACCTTC.

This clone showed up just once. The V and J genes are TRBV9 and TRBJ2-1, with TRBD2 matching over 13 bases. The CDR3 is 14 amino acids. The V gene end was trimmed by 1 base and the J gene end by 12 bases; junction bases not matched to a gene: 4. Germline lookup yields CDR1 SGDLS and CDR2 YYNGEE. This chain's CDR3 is CASSVRTSGSRQFF. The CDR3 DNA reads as TGTGCCAGCAGCGTAAGGACTAGCGGGAGTCGGCAGTTCTTC.

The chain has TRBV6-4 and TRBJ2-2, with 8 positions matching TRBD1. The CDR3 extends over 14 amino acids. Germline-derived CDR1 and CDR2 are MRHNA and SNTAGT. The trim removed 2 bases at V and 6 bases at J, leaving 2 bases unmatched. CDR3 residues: CASSDQGASGELFF. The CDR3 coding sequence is TGTGCCAGCAGTGACCAGGGGGCGTCCGGGGAGCTGTTTTTT.

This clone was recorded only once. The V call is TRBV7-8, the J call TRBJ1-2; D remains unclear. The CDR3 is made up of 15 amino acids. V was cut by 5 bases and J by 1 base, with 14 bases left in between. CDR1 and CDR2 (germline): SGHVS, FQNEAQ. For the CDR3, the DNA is TGTGCCAGCAGCCCCTCTGGCCTTTTTAACTATGGCTACACCTTC. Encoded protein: CASSPSGLFNYGYTF.

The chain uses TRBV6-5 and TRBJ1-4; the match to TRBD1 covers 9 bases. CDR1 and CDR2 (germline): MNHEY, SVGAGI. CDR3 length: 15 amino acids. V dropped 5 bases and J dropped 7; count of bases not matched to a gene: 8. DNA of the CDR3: TGTGCCAGCAGTCGTAACAGGGGGCCTGGTGAAAAACTGTTTTTT. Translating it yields CASSRNRGPGEKLFF.

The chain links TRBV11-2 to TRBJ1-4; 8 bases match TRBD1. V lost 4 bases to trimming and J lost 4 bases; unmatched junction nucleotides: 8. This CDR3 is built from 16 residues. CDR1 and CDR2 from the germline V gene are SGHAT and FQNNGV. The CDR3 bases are TGTGCCAGCAGCTCCCCAGGGGGCGCTGGTAATGAAAAACTGTTTTTT. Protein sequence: CASSSPGGAGNEKLFF. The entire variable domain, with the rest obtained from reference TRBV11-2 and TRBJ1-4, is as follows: EAGVAQSPRYKIIEKRQSVAFWCNPISGHATLYWYQQILGQGPKLLIQFQNNGVVDDSQLPKDRFSAERLKGVDSTLKIQPAKLEDSAVYLCASSSPGGAGNEKLFFGSGTQLSVL.

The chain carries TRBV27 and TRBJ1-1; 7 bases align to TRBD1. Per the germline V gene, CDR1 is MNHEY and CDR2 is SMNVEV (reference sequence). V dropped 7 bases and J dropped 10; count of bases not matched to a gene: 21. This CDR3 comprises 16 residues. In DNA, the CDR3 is TGTGCCAGCAACCCCCAACGGCAGGGGGGATTTATAGGAGCTTTCTTT. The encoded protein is CASNPQRQGGFIGAFF.

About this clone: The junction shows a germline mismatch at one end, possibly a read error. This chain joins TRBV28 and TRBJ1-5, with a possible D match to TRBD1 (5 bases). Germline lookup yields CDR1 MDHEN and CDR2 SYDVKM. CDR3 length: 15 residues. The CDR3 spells CACRVRGGNNQPQHF. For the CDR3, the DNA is TGTGCCTGCAGGGTTCGGGGAGGTAACAATCAGCCCCAGCATTTT.

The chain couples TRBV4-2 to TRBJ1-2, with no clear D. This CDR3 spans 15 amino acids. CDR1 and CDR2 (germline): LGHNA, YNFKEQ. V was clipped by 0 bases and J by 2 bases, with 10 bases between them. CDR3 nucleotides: TGTGCCAGCAGCCAAGATCGCGGGGTAAACTATGGCTACACCTTC. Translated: CASSQDRGVNYGYTF.

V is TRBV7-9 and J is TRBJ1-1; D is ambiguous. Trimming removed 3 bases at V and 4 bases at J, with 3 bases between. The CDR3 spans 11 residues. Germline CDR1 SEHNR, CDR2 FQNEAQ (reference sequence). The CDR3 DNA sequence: TGTGCCAGCAGCTTTAGCACTGAAGCTTTCTTT. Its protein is CASSFSTEAFF.

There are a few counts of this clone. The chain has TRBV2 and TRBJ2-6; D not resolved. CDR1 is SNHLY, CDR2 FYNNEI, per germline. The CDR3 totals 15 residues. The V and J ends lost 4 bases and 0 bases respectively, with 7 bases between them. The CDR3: CASSARISGANVLTF. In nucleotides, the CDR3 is TGTGCCAGCAGTGCGCGAATCTCTGGGGCCAACGTCCTGACTTTC.

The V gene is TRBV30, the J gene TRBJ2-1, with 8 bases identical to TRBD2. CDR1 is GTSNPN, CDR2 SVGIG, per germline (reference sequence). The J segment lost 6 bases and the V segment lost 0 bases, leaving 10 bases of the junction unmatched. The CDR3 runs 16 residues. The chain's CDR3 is CAWSVQRTSRSNEQFF. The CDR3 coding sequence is TGTGCCTGGAGTGTACAGCGGACTAGCAGGTCCAATGAGCAGTTCTTC. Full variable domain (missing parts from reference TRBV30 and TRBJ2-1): SQTIHQWPATLVQPVGSPLSLECTVEGTSNPNLYWYRQAAGRGLQLLFYSVGIGQISSEVPQNLSASRPQDRQFILSSKKLLLSDSGFYLCAWSVQRTSRSNEQFFGPGTRLTVL.